This T cell receptor beta chain emerged from a study of tumor-infiltrating lymphocytes in oesophageal squamous cell carcinoma. TCRdb independently ran MiXCR on the PCR reads; one entry per CDR3 protein. The sample has under 20,000 distinct CDR3 sequences, around half seen once; the top ten hold roughly a quarter. This clonotype has only a few counts. In this CDR3 the conserved last residue, phenylalanine or tryptophan, is missing, so a read error is likely. No DNA is shown, since the ends of the CDR3 on it are uncertain; the CDR3 is the one TCRdb lists. The clonotype originates from a male donor with esophageal squamous cell carcinoma. The source material was esophageal tumor tissue.

CDR3 amino acids: CASRGTGGTPNYGYTFGS. The chain couples TRBV6-1 to TRBJ2-1; the DNA was not used to check the table's D call, TRBD1. With termini counted, the CDR3 has 18 amino acids. Looked up from germline, CDR1 is MNHNS and CDR2 is SASEGT.